This T cell receptor beta chain was identified in a study of cytotoxic CD8 clonotypes in ibrutinib-treated CLL. The overall study: Partial response was seen in approximately 25 patients and complete response in 2; after median roughly 66 months, around 15 stayed remitted, around twelve progressed.

Points on this clone: The target antigen is unknown.

Roughly 1.9 micrograms of genomic DNA from cryopreserved PBMCs went into TCR beta libraries. V was trimmed by 6 bases and J by 6 bases, leaving 12 bases between them. This CDR3 contains 11 residues. CDR1 is DFQATT, CDR2 SNEGSKA, per germline (reference sequence). Study results and limitations: The public clonotypes identified were infrequent and showed contraction or stability on treatment.

The repertoire was sequenced with immunoSEQ multiplex PCR; TCRdb's copy has only in-frame clones and lacks some. The sample holds 45,000 or so clones; around three fifths are singletons and the top ten take around a quarter. This chain links TRBV20-1 with TRBJ2-7, with D possibly called TRBD1 or TRBD2 (5 bases each). The sequences come from PBMCs, collected after 24 months of ibrutinib treatment. The TCR comes from a human donor with chronic lymphocytic leukemia. CDR3 nucleotides: TGCAGTGCCCAAAGAGGGACCGAGCAGTACTTC. Protein sequence: CSAQRGTEQYF.